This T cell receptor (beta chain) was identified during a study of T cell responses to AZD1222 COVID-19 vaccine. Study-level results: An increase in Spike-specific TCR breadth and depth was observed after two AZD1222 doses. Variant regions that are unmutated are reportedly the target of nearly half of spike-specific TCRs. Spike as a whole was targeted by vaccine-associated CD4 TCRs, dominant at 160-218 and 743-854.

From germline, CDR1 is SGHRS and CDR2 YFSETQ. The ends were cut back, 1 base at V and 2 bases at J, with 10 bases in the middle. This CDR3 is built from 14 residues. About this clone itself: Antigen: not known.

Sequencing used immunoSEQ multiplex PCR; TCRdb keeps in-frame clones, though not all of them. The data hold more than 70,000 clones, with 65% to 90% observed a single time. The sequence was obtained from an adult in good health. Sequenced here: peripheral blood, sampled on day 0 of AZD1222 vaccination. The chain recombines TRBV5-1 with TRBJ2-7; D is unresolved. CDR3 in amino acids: CASSLTTATYEQYF. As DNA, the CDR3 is TGCGCCAGCAGCTTGACGACCGCTACCTACGAGCAGTACTTC.